This TCR beta chain was found in a study of PD-L1 blockade in urothelial cancer. As for the study in general: Prior exposure to chemotherapy in patients amounted to 0 to 3 regimens received. Investigators checked blood 3 weeks (second dose) and 6 weeks after treatment start. Overall study results and limits: For durable-benefit patients, tumor-associated blood clones expanded more at 3 weeks.

A word on this clone: Its antigen remains unknown.

V lost 5 bases and J 3 bases, leaving 10 bases between the germline ends. The CDR3 covers 14 residues. CDR1 is SNHLY, CDR2 FYNNEI, per germline. Libraries were prepared by immunoSEQ multiplex PCR; TCRdb keeps only in-frame clonotypes and omits some of them. Seen here are some 66,000 clones, 70% to 90% observed once, and the top ten hold just under 15%. Sample time point: pretreatment peripheral blood. Patients' urothelial carcinoma was locally advanced or metastatic. V is TRBV2 and J is TRBJ1-4; D possibly corresponds to TRBD1 (6 bases). The clonotype comes from a man in his sixties with urothelial cancer. The specimen comprised PBMCs, sampled around atezolizumab (anti-PD-L1) treatment. In nucleotides, the CDR3 is TGTGCCAGCAGTTGGTCAGGGGCTAATGAAAAACTGTTTTTT. It yields the protein CASSWSGANEKLFF.